The rows below give T cell receptor beta chains drawn from one sample of a study of PD-1 blockade in classical Hodgkin lymphoma. Produced via immunoSEQ multiplex PCR; TCRdb's table is partial and in-frame only. The table records tens of thousands of clones, more than 75% of them present only once. This specimen consisted of peripheral blood mononuclear cells (PBMCs), obtained before the fourth cycle of nivolumab. The receptors originated from a human donor with classical Hodgkin lymphoma. CDR3s include the opening cysteine and the closing phenylalanine or tryptophan. A D gene is named only where the DNA matches it firmly. Size tells how often a clone was seen (once, few, many) or the class of an expanded clone, and some rows leave it out.

D	V	J	size	CDR3	DNA
TRBD1	TRBV9	TRBJ1-4	once	CASSEDRQLNEKLFF	TGTGCCAGCAGCGAGGACAGGCAACTAAATGAAAAACTGTTTTTT
.	TRBV12-5	TRBJ2-1	.	CASGLAGVNEQFF	TGTGCTAGTGGTTTGGCGGGAGTCAATGAGCAGTTCTTC
TRBD1	TRBV6-1	TRBJ1-4	.	CASSEDPGGDEKLFF	TGTGCCAGCAGTGAAGACCCAGGGGGCGATGAAAAACTGTTTTTT
TRBD2	TRBV27	TRBJ2-2	.	CASSLSGRATTGELFF	TGTGCCAGCAGTTTATCGGGGAGGGCTACCACCGGGGAGCTGTTTTTT
TRBD2	TRBV19	TRBJ2-7	.	CASSLMGGRGSYEQYF	TGTGCCAGTAGTCTAATGGGGGGGAGAGGCTCCTACGAGCAGTACTTC
.	TRBV2	TRBJ1-6	.	CASSEAEALHNSPLHF	TGTGCCAGCAGTGAGGCAGAGGCACTCCATAATTCACCCCTCCACTTT
.	TRBV2	TRBJ1-1	once	CASSEGGENTEAFF	TGTGCCAGCAGTGAAGGGGGAGAAAACACTGAAGCTTTCTTT
.	TRBV9	TRBJ1-1	.	CASSVATDNTEAFF	TGTGCCAGCAGCGTAGCTACAGATAACACTGAAGCTTTCTTT
.	TRBV6-6	TRBJ1-5	once	CASHRGSGPQHF	TGTGCCAGCCACCGGGGGAGTGGGCCCCAGCATTTT
TRBD1	TRBV18	TRBJ1-2	.	CASSSGGGYGYTF	TGTGCCAGCTCATCAGGGGGCGGCTATGGCTACACCTTC
.	TRBV9	TRBJ1-4	.	CASSPRPGPIEKLFF	TGTGCCAGCAGCCCCCGTCCCGGGCCGATTGAAAAACTGTTTTTT
TRBD1	TRBV6-5	TRBJ2-1	.	CASSVDRGPYNEQFF	TGTGCCAGCAGTGTCGACAGGGGGCCCTACAATGAGCAGTTCTTC
TRBD2	TRBV7-9	TRBJ2-1	.	CASSLGLREGGEQFF	TGTGCCAGCAGCTTAGGGTTGCGGGAGGGGGGTGAGCAGTTCTTC
TRBD2	TRBV10-3	TRBJ2-7	.	CAISLSGRYEQYF	TGTGCCATCAGTCTTAGCGGGAGGTACGAGCAGTACTTC
.	TRBV6-5	TRBJ2-1	.	CASSYSGALNEQFF	TGTGCCAGCAGTTACTCAGGAGCTTTAAATGAGCAGTTCTTC
TRBD1	TRBV29-1	TRBJ1-1	.	CSASGGTDTEAFF	TGCAGCGCCTCAGGGGGTACGGACACTGAAGCTTTCTTT
.	TRBV5-1	TRBJ1-1	.	CASSLGSGDTEAFF	TGCGCCAGCAGCTTGGGGTCTGGAGACACTGAAGCTTTCTTT
.	TRBV5-1	TRBJ2-1	.	CASSAEGLGYLNSYNEQFF	TGCGCCAGCAGTGCCGAGGGGCTTGGTTACCTTAACTCCTACAATGAGCAGTTCTTC
TRBD2	TRBV19	TRBJ2-7	.	CASSIGGTSYEQYF	TGTGCCAGTAGTATCGGGGGGACTTCCTACGAGCAGTACTTC
.	TRBV9	TRBJ1-2	.	CASSVVNYGYTF	TGTGCCAGCAGCGTAGTCAACTATGGCTACACCTTC
.	TRBV5-1	TRBJ1-2	.	CASSPQGTNYGYTF	TGCGCCAGCAGTCCTCAGGGGACAAACTATGGCTACACCTTC
.	TRBV4-1	TRBJ1-2	medium-sized	CASSQEMQGYHGYTF	TGCGCCAGCAGCCAAGAAATGCAGGGCTATCATGGCTACACCTTC
.	TRBV2	TRBJ2-7	.	CASSGRESYEQYF	TGTGCCAGCAGTGGCAGAGAGTCCTACGAGCAGTACTTC
TRBD2	TRBV2	TRBJ2-5	.	CASSGTSGAVIQETQYF	TGTGCCAGCAGTGGGACTAGCGGGGCGGTAATCCAAGAGACCCAGTACTTC
.	TRBV11-2	TRBJ1-5	.	CASSLDGHSNQPQHF	TGTGCCAGCAGCTTGGACGGGCATAGCAATCAGCCCCAGCATTTT
TRBD2	TRBV19	TRBJ2-1	few	CASSVPSGSSSYNEQFF	TGTGCCAGTAGTGTCCCTAGCGGGAGCAGCTCCTACAATGAGCAGTTCTTC
TRBD1	TRBV19	TRBJ2-7	.	CASSGGSGGSFEQYF	TGTGCCAGTAGTGGGGGATCAGGGGGCTCCTTCGAGCAGTACTTC
.	TRBV5-6	TRBJ2-5	.	CASSLKHLMHF	TGTGCCAGCAGCCTGAAGCACCTCATGCACTTC
TRBD2	TRBV29-1	TRBJ2-3	.	CSVFSGGTDTQYF	TGCAGCGTTTTCTCGGGGGGGACAGATACGCAGTATTTT
TRBD2	TRBV2	TRBJ2-3	.	CASTQTSGEDTQYF	TGTGCCAGCACCCAGACTAGCGGGGAAGATACGCAGTATTTT
TRBD2	TRBV5-6	TRBJ2-2	.	CASSFGGFLASTGELFF	TGTGCCAGCAGCTTCGGGGGGTTCTTGGCGAGCACCGGGGAGCTGTTTTTT
.	TRBV5-1	TRBJ2-3	.	CASSLEGPGDTQYF	TGCGCCAGCAGCTTGGAGGGGCCCGGAGATACGCAGTATTTT
.	TRBV6-5	TRBJ1-2	.	CASSVRTDYGYTF	TGTGCCAGCAGTGTAAGGACAGACTATGGCTACACCTTC
.	TRBV9	TRBJ2-3	.	CASSVRPDPDTQYF	TGTGCCAGCAGCGTACGTCCTGATCCAGATACGCAGTATTTT
TRBD1	TRBV5-1	TRBJ2-1	.	CASSLRTGYNEQFF	TGCGCCAGCAGCTTAAGGACAGGCTACAATGAGCAGTTCTTC
.	TRBV27	TRBJ2-7	few	CASSPGDHEQYF	TGTGCCAGCAGTCCCGGCGATCACGAGCAGTACTTC
TRBD1	TRBV5-1	TRBJ2-7	.	CASSAGQGSNYEQYF	TGCGCCAGCAGCGCGGGACAGGGGTCCAACTACGAGCAGTACTTC
.	TRBV19	TRBJ2-1	.	CASINRGGNEQFF	TGTGCCAGTATTAACAGGGGGGGCAATGAGCAGTTCTTC
.	TRBV19	TRBJ1-3	.	CASSITGSSGNTIYF	TGTGCCAGTAGTATAACAGGGTCATCTGGAAACACCATATATTTT
.	TRBV6-1	TRBJ1-5	.	CASSEADTARQPQHF	TGTGCCAGCAGTGAAGCCGACACGGCCCGACAGCCCCAGCATTTT
TRBD1	TRBV7-9	TRBJ1-2	once	CASSLMLTGSGYTF	TGTGCCAGCAGCTTAATGCTGACAGGGTCAGGCTACACCTTC
.	TRBV7-2	TRBJ2-7	.	CASSLKPAGVYEQYF	TGTGCCAGCAGCTTAAAACCCGCAGGGGTCTACGAGCAGTACTTC
TRBD2	TRBV6-1	TRBJ2-7	.	CASSPGSGGAYEQYF	TGTGCCAGCAGCCCGGGAAGCGGGGGGGCCTACGAGCAGTACTTC
.	TRBV18	TRBJ2-7	.	CASSPGLVSYEQYF	TGTGCCAGCTCACCAGGCCTAGTCTCCTACGAGCAGTACTTC
TRBD1	TRBV5-4	TRBJ2-2	once	CASSQLDRGYTGELFF	TGTGCCAGCAGCCAGCTGGACAGGGGATACACCGGGGAGCTGTTTTTT
.	TRBV6-1	TRBJ2-7	.	CASSEGEGASSYEQYF	TGTGCCAGCAGTGAAGGGGAGGGGGCAAGCTCCTACGAGCAGTACTTC
.	TRBV30	TRBJ2-2	.	CAWSDPWRGNTGELFF	TGTGCCTGGAGTGACCCTTGGCGGGGAAACACCGGGGAGCTGTTTTTT
.	TRBV29-1	TRBJ2-3	.	CSVGTPPSTDTQYF	TGCAGCGTTGGGACTCCCCCAAGCACAGATACGCAGTATTTT
.	TRBV19	TRBJ2-7	.	CASRGDTTYEQYF	TGTGCCAGTAGGGGGGACACCACCTACGAGCAGTACTTC
.	TRBV19	TRBJ1-6	.	CASSIGQNSPLHF	TGTGCCAGTAGTATCGGACAAAATTCACCCCTCCACTTT
.	TRBV4-1	TRBJ1-3	few	CASSQRGQGGSGNTIYF	TGCGCCAGCAGCCAACGAGGCCAGGGAGGCTCTGGAAACACCATATATTTT
.	TRBV27	TRBJ2-1	.	CASSLDVYNEQFF	TGTGCCAGCAGTTTAGACGTTTACAATGAGCAGTTCTTC
TRBD1	TRBV5-1	TRBJ1-3	.	CASSLTTGENTIYF	TGCGCCAGCAGCCTCACCACAGGGGAAAACACCATATATTTT
.	TRBV7-9	TRBJ2-7	once	CASSSQEWTRGAF	TGTGCCAGCAGCTCACAAGAGTGGACACGCGGGGCCTTC
TRBD2	TRBV7-2	TRBJ2-3	.	CASSLRETSSTDTQYF	TGTGCCAGCAGCTTAAGGGAGACTAGCAGCACAGATACGCAGTATTTT